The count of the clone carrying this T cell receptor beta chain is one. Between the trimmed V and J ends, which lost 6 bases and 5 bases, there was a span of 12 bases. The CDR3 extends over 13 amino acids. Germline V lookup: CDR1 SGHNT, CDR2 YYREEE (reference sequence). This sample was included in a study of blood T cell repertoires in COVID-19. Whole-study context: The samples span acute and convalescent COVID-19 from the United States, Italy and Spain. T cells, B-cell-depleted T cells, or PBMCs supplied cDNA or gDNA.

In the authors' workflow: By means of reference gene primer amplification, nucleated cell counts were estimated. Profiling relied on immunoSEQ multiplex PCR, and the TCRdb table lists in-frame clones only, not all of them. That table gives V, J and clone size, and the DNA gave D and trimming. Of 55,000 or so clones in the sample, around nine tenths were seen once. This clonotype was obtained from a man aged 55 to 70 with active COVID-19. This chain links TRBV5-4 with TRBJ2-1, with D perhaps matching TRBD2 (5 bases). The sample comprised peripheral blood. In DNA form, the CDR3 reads TGTGCCAGCATGACCGGGAACCACAATGAGCAGTTCTTC. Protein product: CASMTGNHNEQFF.